The text below deals with one TCR beta chain. This entry is derived from a study of PD-L1 blockade in urothelial cancer. About the study: Blood analysis was done at 3 weeks (second dose) and 6 weeks after treatment began. Reported median T cell count for blood samples was over 110,000.

This CDR3 comprises 14 residues. Germline lookup yields CDR1 LGHNA and CDR2 YNFKEQ. With V trimmed by 7 bases and J by 9 bases, 9 bases remained unmatched. Sequencing used immunoSEQ multiplex PCR; TCRdb keeps in-frame clones, though not all of them. The sample has around 63,000 clones; roughly 80% are singletons. Indicated time point: pretreatment peripheral blood. For each patient, 1 to 8 samples were obtained, pretreatment and on-treatment. V and J are TRBV4-2 and TRBJ1-6; 7 positions match TRBD1. The sequence was obtained from a man between 65 and 80 years old with urothelial cancer. The specimen was PBMCs, collected around atezolizumab (anti-PD-L1) treatment. The CDR3: CASTRTGGGSPLHF. Written as DNA, the CDR3 is TGTGCCAGCACCAGGACAGGCGGTGGTTCACCCCTCCACTTT.